These 25 T cell receptor beta chains were sequenced from one sample in a study of tissue T cells after allogeneic stem cell transplantation. TCRdb's copy holds only in-frame clones and misses some; the assay was immunoSEQ multiplex PCR. The data hold 7,500 to 10,000 clones, with approximately 57% observed a single time. Source: tissue from the jejunum, taken at autopsy. These receptors originate from a woman aged 18 to 55 with breast cancer.

The chain recombines TRBV5-1 with TRBJ2-2; TRBD1 matches 9 bases. The V gene's germline CDR1 is SGHRS and CDR2 YFSETQ. This CDR3 is built from 16 residues. The V and J ends lost 5 bases and 1 base, in that order; junction bases with no gene match: 6. In nucleotides, the CDR3 is TGCGCCAGCAGACTTACGGGACAGGGGAACACCGGGGAGCTGTTTTTT. This translates into CASRLTGQGNTGELFF.

The gene calls are TRBV18 and TRBJ2-1, with TRBD2 as a possible D gene (6 bases). CDR1 and CDR2 (germline): KGHSH, LQKENI. With 3 bases removed from V and 2 bases from J, the gap between germline ends came to 8 bases. The CDR3 is made up of 14 amino acids. CDR3 in DNA: TGTGCCAGCTCACCGGGCGGGGCCTACAATGAGCAGTTCTTC. Its protein product is CASSPGGAYNEQFF. The full variable domain, rest sourced from reference TRBV18 and TRBJ2-1, is NAGVMQNPRHLVRRRGQEARLRCSPMKGHSHVYWYRQLPEEGLKFMVYLQKENIIDESGMPKERFSAEFPKEGPSILRIQQVVRGDSAAYFCASSPGGAYNEQFFGPGTRLTVL.

The gene calls are TRBV12-3 or TRBV12-4 and TRBJ1-1, with unresolved D. There are 13 residues in the CDR3. Trimming shortened V by 8 bases and J by 1 base, and 11 bases separated the two germline ends. CDR3 amino acids: CASLTGGNTEAFF. The CDR3 region has the DNA TGTGCCAGCTTAACGGGTGGGAACACTGAAGCTTTCTTT.

Points on this clone: Different DNA sequences within this sample yield the same CDR3. The chain joins TRBV7-2 to TRBJ1-1; unclear D gene. Looked up from germline, CDR1 is SGHTA and CDR2 is FQGNSA. The CDR3 covers 14 residues. The germline V and J ends were trimmed by 1 base and 2 bases, with 8 bases remaining between them. The CDR3 region is CASSLGPGNTEAFF. The CDR3 bases are TGTGCCAGCAGCTTAGGTCCCGGTAACACTGAAGCTTTCTTT.

The J gene is TRBJ2-5, the V gene TRBV10-3; the match to TRBD1 covers 11 bases. The CDR3 is 17 residues long. Trimming at V came to 7 bases and at J to 2 bases, leaving 12 bases not matched to a gene. Germline loops: CDR1 ENHRY, CDR2 SYGVKD. This CDR3 reads CAIKPSDRGLLQETQYF. CDR3 sequence (DNA): TGTGCCATCAAGCCTTCGGACAGGGGGCTCCTTCAAGAGACCCAGTACTTC.

The V and J genes are TRBV27 and TRBJ1-2, with D maybe TRBD1 (5 bases). CDR1 is MNHEY, CDR2 SMNVEV, per germline (reference sequence). Trimming cost V 2 bases and J 11 bases, with 18 bases left between them. The length of the CDR3 is 14 residues. In DNA, the CDR3 is TGTGCCAGCAGTTTACAGGGTCCTATGGGGTGGTACACCTTC. It yields the protein CASSLQGPMGWYTF.

The genes are TRBV5-6 and TRBJ1-2; no reliable D call. Germline CDR1 reads SGHDT; CDR2 reads YYEEEE. The CDR3 spans 13 residues. Between the trimmed V and J ends, which lost 2 bases and 6 bases, there was a span of 11 bases. The DNA for the CDR3 is TGTGCCAGCAGCTTACTCACAGTCGATGGCTACACCTTC. It translates to CASSLLTVDGYTF.

V is TRBV7-9 and J is TRBJ2-5; D is unresolved. CDR3 length: 11 residues. Per germline, CDR1 SEHNR and CDR2 FQNEAQ (reference sequence). The V gene lost 2 bases and the J gene lost 5 bases, with 3 bases spanning the gap. CDR3 region: CASSLKETQYF. CDR3 DNA sequence: TGTGCCAGCAGCTTAAAGGAGACCCAGTACTTC. Based on the CDR3 plus reference TRBV7-9 and TRBJ2-5, the full variable domain is DTGVSQNPRHKITKRGQNVTFRCDPISEHNRLYWYRQTLGQGPEFLTYFQNEAQLEKSRLLSDRFSAERPKGSFSTLEIQRTEQGDSAMYLCASSLKETQYFGPGTRLLVL.

The CDR3 region has the DNA TGTGCCAGCAGCCAAGTGGGAACCGAGCAGTACTTC. Translation: CASSQVGTEQYF. This rearrangement joins TRBV4-2 to TRBJ2-7; D not certain. Germline V gene lookup returns CDR1 LGHNA and CDR2 YNFKEQ. Trimming removed 1 base at V and 6 bases at J, with 7 bases between. CDR3 length: 12 residues.

V is TRBV7-3 and J is TRBJ2-1; D remains ambiguous. The V end lost 5 bases, the J end lost 0 bases, and 20 bases lay between the germline ends. The CDR3 is 18 amino acids. Germline loops: CDR1 SGHTA, CDR2 FQGTGA. The CDR3 here is CASSPNPLLQRSYNEQFF. DNA of the CDR3: TGTGCCAGCAGCCCTAACCCCCTACTTCAGCGCTCCTACAATGAGCAGTTCTTC. The whole variable domain, filled in from reference TRBV7-3 and TRBJ2-1, reads GAGVSQTPSNKVTEKGKYVELRCDPISGHTALYWYRQSLGQGPEFLIYFQGTGAADDSGLPNDRFFAVRPEGSVSTLKIQRTERGDSAVYLCASSPNPLLQRSYNEQFFGPGTRLTVL.

The chain is built from TRBV10-1 and TRBJ2-5; 8 nucleotides align to TRBD2. Losses at the gene ends were 6 bases for V and 3 bases for J; bases not matched to a gene: 3. The length of the CDR3 is 13 residues. In germline, CDR1 is WNHNN, CDR2 SYGVQD (reference sequence). This CDR3 is CASRAGGEETQYF. The DNA for the CDR3 is TGCGCCAGCAGGGCGGGGGGCGAAGAGACCCAGTACTTC.

The chain joins TRBV2 to TRBJ1-1, with TRBD1 as a possible D gene (6 bases). Germline CDR1 reads SNHLY; CDR2 reads FYNNEI. Deletions cut 1 base from V and 8 bases from J, with 8 bases between. The CDR3 runs 12 residues. CDR3 sequence reads: CASSEGGAEAFF. The CDR3 bases are TGTGCCAGCAGTGAAGGGGGGGCCGAAGCTTTCTTT.

V gene TRBV19 combines with J gene TRBJ2-1, with D possibly being TRBD1 or TRBD2 (6 bases each). CDR1 and CDR2 from the germline V gene are LNHDA and SQIVND (reference sequence). This CDR3 has 16 amino acids. V was trimmed by 1 base and J by 4 bases, leaving 14 bases between them. DNA of the CDR3: TGTGCCAGTAGTATAGTCGGGCAGGGGAGGTACAATGAGCAGTTCTTC. Its translation: CASSIVGQGRYNEQFF. Full variable domain (rest looked up from reference TRBV19 and TRBJ2-1): DGGITQSPKYLFRKEGQNVTLSCEQNLNHDAMYWYRQDPGQGLRLIYYSQIVNDFQKGDIAEGYSVSREKKESFPLTVTSAQKNPTAFYLCASSIVGQGRYNEQFFGPGTRLTVL.

J is TRBJ2-1 and V is TRBV6-5; D is perhaps TRBD1 (6 bases). V was clipped by 8 bases and J by 8 bases, with 19 bases between them. CDR3 length: 14 amino acids. Germline V gene lookup returns CDR1 MNHEY and CDR2 SVGAGI. CDR3 DNA sequence: TGTGCCAGCGCGACGCACAGGGCCCTCGATGAGCAGTTCTTC. Protein: CASATHRALDEQFF.

The chain links TRBV27 to TRBJ1-1; D perhaps matches TRBD1 (5 bases). This CDR3 comprises 15 residues. Between the trimmed V and J ends, which lost 2 bases and 2 bases, there was a span of 12 bases. Germline V lookup: CDR1 MNHEY, CDR2 SMNVEV (reference sequence). The CDR3 loop is CASSLNTGHNTEAFF. Here the CDR3 DNA reads TGTGCCAGCAGTTTAAACACAGGACATAACACTGAAGCTTTCTTT.

This clone has a handful of counts. This chain connects TRBV27 to TRBJ2-7; no definite D call. This CDR3 comprises 14 residues. Germline lookup yields CDR1 MNHEY and CDR2 SMNVEV (reference sequence). Deletions cut 2 bases from V and 1 base from J, with 9 bases between. The CDR3 loop reads CASSLERLSYEQYF. CDR3 sequence (DNA): TGTGCCAGCAGTTTAGAGAGACTGTCCTACGAGCAGTACTTC.

The rearrangement links TRBV4-3 to TRBJ2-3; the D call may be TRBD1 or TRBD2 (5 bases each). In germline, CDR1 is LGHNA, CDR2 YSLEER. Trimming took off 0 bases at V and 6 bases at J, with 16 bases between the two ends. The CDR3 consists of 16 residues. CDR3 sequence (DNA): TGCGCCAGCAGCCAAGAGGGGCGTATGCGCGGGGATACGCAGTATTTT. Protein product: CASSQEGRMRGDTQYF.

This clone was seen only a few times. V gene TRBV19 combines with J gene TRBJ2-1; 10 nucleotides line up with TRBD2. Losses at the gene ends were 3 bases for V and 4 bases for J; bases not matched to a gene: 6. CDR3 size: 16 residues. The germline CDR1 and CDR2 sequences are LNHDA and SQIVND (reference sequence). The CDR3 here is CASSIGTSVAYNEQFF. The DNA of the CDR3 is TGTGCCAGTAGTATCGGGACTAGCGTGGCTTACAATGAGCAGTTCTTC.

Sample share makes this clone medium-sized (0.01 to 0.1%). The V gene is TRBV6-6, the J gene TRBJ2-2; 7 nucleotides align to TRBD1. CDR3 length: 15 amino acids. V dropped 6 bases and J dropped 3; count of bases not matched to a gene: 7. Germline CDR1 is MNHNY and CDR2 is SVGAGI (reference sequence). CDR3 nucleotides: TGTGCCAGCAGAGGGCCGGGACAGTACACCGGGGAGCTGTTTTTT. The encoded protein is CASRGPGQYTGELFF.

The chain couples TRBV5-5 to TRBJ2-1; the D is unclear. V was clipped by 4 bases and J by 4 bases, with 9 bases between them. The CDR3 sequence is 13 residues long. Germline V gives CDR1 SGHKS, CDR2 YYEKEE (reference sequence). CDR3 DNA sequence: TGTGCCAGCAGCATGCCAAGTTACAATGAGCAGTTCTTC. Encoded protein: CASSMPSYNEQFF.

This rearrangement joins TRBV18 to TRBJ2-3; no definite D call. Germline CDR1 KGHSH, CDR2 LQKENI. V gave up 3 bases and J gave up 1 base, with 11 bases separating them. The CDR3 runs to 15 residues. CDR3 amino acids: CASSPTGFGTDTQYF. CDR3 nucleotide sequence: TGTGCCAGCTCACCGACGGGCTTTGGCACAGATACGCAGTATTTT.

The chain combines TRBV3-1 (or the pseudogene TRBV3-2) with TRBJ2-7, with TRBD2 matching over 8 bases. CDR3 length: 16 amino acids. V shed 3 bases and J 5 bases; nucleotides not matched to a gene: 12. Germline V gives CDR1 LGHDT, CDR2 YNNKEL (reference sequence). The CDR3 loop is CASSHQAGTRWDEQYF. The CDR3 bases are TGTGCCAGCAGCCACCAGGCCGGGACTAGATGGGACGAGCAGTACTTC.

This clone was detected only a few times. The V call is TRBV9, the J call TRBJ1-1; possible D gene TRBD1, 5 bases. Trimming pared 3 bases from V and 3 bases from J, leaving 12 bases between. The CDR3 loop spans 14 amino acids. Germline CDR1 is SGDLS and CDR2 is YYNGEE. The CDR3 sequence: CASSARGADTEAFF. CDR3 nucleotide sequence: TGTGCCAGCAGCGCCCGCGGGGCTGACACTGAAGCTTTCTTT.

By share, this clone ranks as medium-sized. The rearrangement links TRBV19 to TRBJ1-1; D possibly corresponds to TRBD1 (5 bases). V lost 3 bases to trimming and J lost 4 bases, with 12 bases between them. This CDR3 is built from 14 residues. Germline V gene sequence: CDR1 LNHDA, CDR2 SQIVND (reference sequence). The DNA of the CDR3 is TGTGCCAGTAGTATGGATCGGGGGGGCACTGAAGCTTTCTTT. It specifies CASSMDRGGTEAFF.

The chain is built from TRBV5-1 and TRBJ2-3; no firm D call. Germline V gene lookup returns CDR1 SGHRS and CDR2 YFSETQ. CDR3 length: 16 residues. Trimming cost V 2 bases and J 4 bases, with 17 bases left between them. The CDR3 nucleotides are TGCGCCAGCAGCTTTGTGCTTCTGGGGAATCCAGATACGCAGTATTTT. Protein product: CASSFVLLGNPDTQYF.